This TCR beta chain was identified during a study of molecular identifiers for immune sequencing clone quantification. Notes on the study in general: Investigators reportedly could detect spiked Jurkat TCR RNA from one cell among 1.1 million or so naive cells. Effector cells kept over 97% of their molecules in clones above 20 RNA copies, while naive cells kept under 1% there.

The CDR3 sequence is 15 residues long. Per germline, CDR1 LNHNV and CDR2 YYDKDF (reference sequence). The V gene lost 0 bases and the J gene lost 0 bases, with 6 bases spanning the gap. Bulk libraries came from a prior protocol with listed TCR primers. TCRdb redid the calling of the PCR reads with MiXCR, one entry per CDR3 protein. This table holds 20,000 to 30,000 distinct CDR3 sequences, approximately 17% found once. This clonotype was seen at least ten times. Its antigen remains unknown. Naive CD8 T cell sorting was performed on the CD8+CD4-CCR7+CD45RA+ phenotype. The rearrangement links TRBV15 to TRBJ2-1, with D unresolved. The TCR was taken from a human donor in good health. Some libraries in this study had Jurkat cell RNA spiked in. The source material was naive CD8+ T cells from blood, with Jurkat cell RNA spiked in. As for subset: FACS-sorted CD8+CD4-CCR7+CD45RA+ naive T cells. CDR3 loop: CATSRETLSYNEQFF. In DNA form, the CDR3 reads TGTGCCACCAGCAGAGAGACTCTCTCCTACAATGAGCAGTTCTTC. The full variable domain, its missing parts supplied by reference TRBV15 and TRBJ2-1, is DAMVIQNPRYQVTQFGKPVTLSCSQTLNHNVMYWYQQKSSQAPKLLFHYYDKDFNNEADTPDNFQSRRPNTSFCFLDIRSPGLGDTAMYLCATSRETLSYNEQFFGPGTRLTVL.